A selection of T cell receptor beta chains follows, all from one sample in a study of vaccination and CD4 T cells after COVID-19. Antigen specificity for these receptors is unknown. Each CDR3 protein is one row after TCRdb ran MiXCR on the PCR reads. The sample has tens of thousands of distinct CDR3 sequences, more than 30% seen once. The sequencing here drew on CD4+ T cells from blood, cultured in vitro, taken about 7 months after SARS-CoV-2 vaccination. The receptors originated from a human donor who had recovered from COVID-19. Each CDR3 is given with its conserved first and last residue. The D gene is left open where the match is weak. Size is omitted from some rows. Given values are once, few, many or a class for expanded clones.

d_call	clone_size	v_call	j_call	cdr3_aa	cdr3_nt
TRBD1	few	TRBV6-1	TRBJ2-5	CASRGTGQETQYF	TGTGCCAGCAGAGGGACAGGCCAAGAGACCCAGTACTTC
.	.	TRBV7-9	TRBJ2-7	CASSFAGQAYEQYF	TGTGCCAGCAGCTTCGCCGGGCAGGCCTACGAGCAGTACTTC
.	few	TRBV24-1	TRBJ2-6	CATSPTLGRANVLTF	TGTGCCACCAGTCCTACCCTCGGGCGGGCCAACGTCCTGACTTTC
.	many	TRBV10-3	TRBJ1-2	CAITKDRVGYGYTF	TGTGCCATCACCAAAGACCGGGTGGGCTATGGCTACACCTTC
.	few	TRBV7-9	TRBJ1-6	CASSSSGTSPLHF	TGTGCCAGCAGCTCCTCAGGGACTTCACCCCTCCACTTT
.	large	TRBV27	TRBJ1-2	CASSNYNTNYGYTF	TGTGCCAGCAGCAACTATAACACCAACTATGGCTACACCTTC
.	few	TRBV7-9	TRBJ2-7	CASSFVGRSASYEQYF	TGTGCCAGCAGCTTCGTCGGACGGTCGGCCTCCTACGAGCAGTACTTC
.	.	TRBV6-1	TRBJ2-5	CASSPSTETQYF	TGTGCCAGCAGTCCTTCAACGGAGACCCAGTACTTC
.	.	TRBV2	TRBJ1-1	CASSEQGRGNTEAFF	TGTGCCAGCAGTGAACAGGGACGGGGGAACACTGAAGCTTTCTTT
TRBD2	.	TRBV5-4	TRBJ2-7	CASSTSGDSYEQYF	TGTGCCAGCAGTACTAGCGGGGATTCCTACGAGCAGTACTTC
.	.	TRBV7-9	TRBJ1-2	CASGRGDYGYTF	TGTGCCAGCGGGAGGGGGGACTATGGCTACACCTTC
.	.	TRBV11-2	TRBJ2-1	CASSISGHSYNEQFF	TGTGCCAGCAGCATTAGCGGCCACTCCTACAATGAGCAGTTCTTC
TRBD1	.	TRBV15	TRBJ1-3	CATSRETGRTGNTIYF	TGTGCCACCAGCAGAGAAACGGGCCGGACAGGGAACACCATATATTTT
TRBD1	.	TRBV20-1	TRBJ2-7	CSASSWDRGLGEQYF	TGCAGTGCCAGCTCCTGGGACAGGGGGCTAGGCGAGCAGTACTTC
TRBD2	.	TRBV20-1	TRBJ2-1	CTSGVAGGSYNEQFF	TGCACCTCCGGGGTAGCGGGAGGCTCCTACAATGAGCAGTTCTTC
.	.	TRBV6-1	TRBJ2-1	CASSEAGLEQFF	TGTGCCAGCAGTGAAGCGGGGCTAGAGCAGTTCTTC
.	few	TRBV15	TRBJ2-1	CATSRERQYNEQFF	TGTGCCACCAGCAGAGAGCGCCAGTACAATGAGCAGTTCTTC
.	.	TRBV15	TRBJ2-7	CATSRDRWIGGARAPYEQYF	TGTGCCACCAGCAGAGATCGATGGATTGGAGGGGCCCGGGCCCCCTACGAGCAGTACTTC
TRBD2	.	TRBV7-2	TRBJ2-6	CASSKGLAGGPSGANVLTF	TGTGCCAGCAGCAAAGGACTAGCGGGAGGGCCATCTGGGGCCAACGTCCTGACTTTC
TRBD1	.	TRBV11-1	TRBJ2-7	CASSGTVSYEQYF	TGTGCCAGCAGCGGGACAGTAAGCTACGAGCAGTACTTC
.	.	TRBV24-1	TRBJ2-1	CATSDLGGGPRDEQFF	TGTGCCACCAGTGATTTGGGGGGGGGCCCTAGGGATGAGCAGTTCTTC
.	once	TRBV6-5	TRBJ2-7	CASSSGTGSSSYEQYF	TGTGCCAGCAGTTCCGGAACAGGGAGCAGCTCCTACGAGCAGTACTTC
.	few	TRBV6-1	TRBJ1-2	CASRQANYGYTF	TGTGCCAGCCGGCAGGCTAACTATGGCTACACCTTC
.	.	TRBV12-3/TRBV12-4	TRBJ2-5	CASSLSSGTQYF	TGTGCCAGCAGTTTGTCATCCGGGACCCAGTACTTC
.	.	TRBV15	TRBJ1-4	CATSSFTELFF	TGTGCCACCAGCAGTTTTACTGAACTGTTTTTT
TRBD1	.	TRBV6-1	TRBJ1-6	CASRNTGDSPLHF	TGTGCCAGCAGAAATACAGGGGATTCACCCCTCCACTTT
TRBD2	.	TRBV11-3	TRBJ2-7	CASKLAGALHEQYF	TGTGCCAGCAAACTAGCGGGAGCTCTCCACGAGCAGTACTTC
.	few	TRBV4-1	TRBJ2-3	CASSDREGTDTQYF	TGCGCCAGCAGCGACAGGGAGGGCACAGATACGCAGTATTTT
TRBD1	.	TRBV6-1	TRBJ1-5	CASSEADRVYQPQHF	TGTGCCAGCAGTGAAGCGGACAGGGTATATCAGCCCCAGCATTTT
.	.	TRBV20-1	TRBJ2-7	CSASTGVDYEQYF	TGCAGTGCTAGTACGGGGGTTGACTACGAGCAGTACTTC
.	.	TRBV19	TRBJ2-1	CASSAVSEQFF	TGTGCCAGTAGTGCTGTGTCTGAGCAGTTCTTC
.	.	TRBV2	TRBJ2-5	CAGGGIQETQYF	TGTGCAGGGGGAGGGATACAAGAGACCCAGTACTTC
TRBD2	.	TRBV23-1	TRBJ2-7	CASPLVAGAGEQYF	TGCGCCAGCCCTTTAGTAGCGGGAGCGGGGGAGCAGTACTTC
.	.	TRBV7-3	TRBJ1-1	CASSLTMGGEAFF	TGTGCCAGCAGCTTAACAATGGGCGGTGAAGCTTTCTTT
TRBD1	.	TRBV6-1	TRBJ2-2	CARRDSKAGELFF	TGTGCCCGAAGGGACAGTAAGGCCGGGGAGCTGTTTTTT
.	few	TRBV7-2	TRBJ1-1	CASSFRGGLNTEAFF	TGTGCCAGCAGCTTTCGGGGCGGACTCAACACTGAAGCTTTCTTT
TRBD1	.	TRBV6-1	TRBJ2-1	CASRMDRATNGEQFF	TGTGCCAGCAGGATGGACAGGGCCACTAATGGTGAGCAGTTCTTC
TRBD1	.	TRBV27	TRBJ1-6	CASSFLPTGTGGNSPLHF	TGTGCCAGCAGTTTCCTTCCCACCGGGACAGGGGGAAATTCACCCCTCCACTTT
TRBD1	.	TRBV7-9	TRBJ2-7	CASSFPGQGAGQHF	TGTGCCAGCAGCTTCCCGGGACAGGGGGCGGGGCAGCACTTC
TRBD2	medium-sized	TRBV20-1	TRBJ2-7	CSARKPGLGNEQYF	TGCAGTGCTAGAAAACCGGGACTAGGTAACGAGCAGTACTTC
.	.	TRBV6-1	TRBJ2-2	CAVSTNTGELFF	TGTGCTGTATCGACGAACACCGGGGAGCTGTTTTTT
.	.	TRBV2	TRBJ1-1	CASTKSGPSVNTEAFF	TGTGCCAGCACTAAATCCGGCCCCTCTGTGAACACTGAAGCTTTCTTT
TRBD1	few	TRBV20-1	TRBJ1-2	CSARDLTGGNYGYTF	TGCAGTGCTAGAGATCTGACAGGGGGGAACTATGGCTACACCTTC
.	.	TRBV5-4	TRBJ2-5	CASSKQETQYF	TGTGCCAGCAGCAAACAAGAGACCCAGTACTTC
.	.	TRBV20-1	TRBJ1-1	CSAGGQNLGAFF	TGCAGTGCTGGAGGACAAAACTTGGGAGCTTTCTTT
TRBD1	.	TRBV20-1	TRBJ1-2	CSASRQTGYGYTF	TGCAGTGCTAGCCGCCAGACAGGGTATGGCTACACCTTC
.	.	TRBV20-1	TRBJ2-3	CSARPTDTQYF	TGCAGTGCTAGGCCGACAGATACGCAGTATTTT
.	.	TRBV12-3/TRBV12-4	TRBJ2-5	CASSLGTATPGTQYF	TGTGCCAGCAGTTTAGGGACAGCGACTCCAGGGACCCAGTACTTC
TRBD1	.	TRBV7-2	TRBJ2-5	CASRSLGQGKETQYF	TGTGCCAGCAGGTCTCTGGGACAGGGGAAAGAGACCCAGTACTTC
TRBD2	.	TRBV7-8	TRBJ2-7	CASSERGGREAYEQYF	TGTGCCAGCAGCGAGCGGGGGGGGAGGGAGGCCTACGAGCAGTACTTC
TRBD1	few	TRBV19	TRBJ2-7	CASSIGAGGEQYF	TGTGCCAGTAGTATAGGCGCAGGGGGCGAGCAGTACTTC
.	medium-sized	TRBV15	TRBJ1-6	CATSRDRGTGSPLHF	TGTGCCACCAGCAGAGATCGGGGGACGGGCTCACCCCTCCACTTT
TRBD2	few	TRBV6-5	TRBJ2-3	CASSYHAGGPTDTQYF	TGTGCCAGCAGTTACCACGCGGGAGGGCCGACAGATACGCAGTATTTT
TRBD2	.	TRBV20-1	TRBJ2-1	CSARGGGGPTYNEQFF	TGCAGTGCTAGAGGGGGCGGGGGGCCGACCTACAATGAGCAGTTCTTC
TRBD1	few	TRBV20-1	TRBJ1-2	CSARGGSRDRVYGYGYTF	TGCAGTGCTAGAGGGGGGAGCCGGGACAGGGTGTACGGCTATGGCTACACCTTC
.	few	TRBV20-1	TRBJ2-2	CSARSQRVANTGELFF	TGCAGTGCTAGGTCCCAGCGGGTAGCGAACACCGGGGAGCTGTTTTTT
.	.	TRBV7-2	TRBJ1-1	CASSLTYRPTEAFF	TGTGCCAGCAGCTTAACTTACAGGCCCACTGAAGCTTTCTTT
.	.	TRBV7-2	TRBJ2-1	CASSLRSIEEEQFF	TGTGCCAGCAGCTTAAGGTCGATCGAGGAGGAGCAGTTCTTC
.	.	TRBV20-1	TRBJ1-3	CSASRWVTGNTIYF	TGCAGTGCTAGTCGGTGGGTTACTGGAAACACCATATATTTT